This TCR beta chain comes out of a study of blood T cell repertoires in COVID-19. The assay was immunoSEQ multiplex PCR, and TCRdb's table has in-frame clones only and misses some. In the table there are over 200,000 clones, 90% to 95% of which are singletons. Germline CDR1 LGHNT, CDR2 FRNRAP. J was trimmed by 4 bases and V by 0 bases; bases with no gene match: 2. The CDR3 covers 15 residues. Sequenced sample: peripheral blood. This receptor was identified in a man in his 60s with COVID-19, enrolled during active disease. The chain combines TRBV12-5 with TRBJ2-3; 9 bases fit TRBD1. The CDR3, as DNA: TGTGCTAGTGGTTTGGTACAGGGGGCTTCAGATACGCAGTATTTT. Translated: CASGLVQGASDTQYF.